These 31 T cell receptor beta chains originate from one sample sequenced in a study of blood T cell repertoires in COVID-19. TCRdb keeps only in-frame clones here, not all; method: immunoSEQ multiplex PCR. The sample includes about 220,000 clones, under 90% of them seen just once. The sample was PBMCs or T cells enriched from blood (not recorded which). These receptors were obtained from a woman aged 55-69 years who had recovered from COVID-19.

CDR3: CASSLEAVSYNEQFF. The CDR3 nucleotides read TGTGCCAGCAGTCTAGAGGCAGTTTCCTACAATGAGCAGTTCTTC. This sequence joins TRBV2 and TRBJ2-1; unclear D gene. CDR3 size: 15 residues. The V and J ends lost 5 bases and 1 base respectively, with 12 bases between them. Germline V gene lookup returns CDR1 SNHLY and CDR2 FYNNEI.

This clone was found a few times. The genes are TRBV6-5 and TRBJ1-5; 7 nucleotides agree with TRBD1. The trim removed 0 bases at V and 1 base at J, leaving 0 bases unmatched. CDR3 length: 15 residues. Germline CDR1 is MNHEY and CDR2 is SVGAGI. The CDR3 coding sequence is TGTGCCAGCAGTTACTCGGGACAGAGCAATCAGCCCCAGCATTTT. Amino acid sequence: CASSYSGQSNQPQHF.

This clone was picked up a small number of times. The rearrangement uses TRBV4-1 and TRBJ2-5, with 15 bases matching TRBD2. The germline V gene encodes CDR1 MGHRA and CDR2 YSYEKL. After removal of 0 bases from V and 7 bases from J, the junction contained 6 bases not matched to a gene. The CDR3 loop spans 17 amino acids. The CDR3 DNA follows: TGCGCCAGCAGCCAAGAGCCCGGGACTAGCGGGGGGATGACCCAGTACTTC. This codes for CASSQEPGTSGGMTQYF.

This chain joins TRBV24-1 and TRBJ1-5; 7 bases are a match to TRBD1. The CDR3 has 14 residues. Germline assignment: CDR1 KGHDR and CDR2 SFDVKD. V gave up 10 bases and J gave up 5 bases; unmatched junction bases: 10. The CDR3 protein is CATRETGKDQPQHF. CDR3 DNA sequence: TGTGCCACTCGGGAGACAGGGAAGGATCAGCCCCAGCATTTT.

V is TRBV5-1 and J is TRBJ2-4; 8 nucleotides line up with TRBD1. CDR3 length: 17 residues. The trim removed 2 bases at V and 0 bases at J, leaving 7 bases unmatched. Germline CDR1 SGHRS, CDR2 YFSETQ. The CDR3 loop is CASSFVGTGLAKNIQYF. In nucleotides, the CDR3 is TGCGCCAGCAGCTTTGTCGGGACAGGACTAGCCAAAAACATTCAGTACTTC.

The J gene is TRBJ1-2, the V gene TRBV7-8, with 9 bases fitting TRBD1. CDR1 and CDR2 (germline): SGHVS, FQNEAQ. CDR3 size: 15 residues. Trimming removed 1 base from V and 5 bases from J; junction bases left unmatched: 5. CDR3 sequence: CASSLGTGARYGYTF. In nucleotides, the CDR3 is TGTGCCAGCAGCTTAGGGACAGGGGCGCGATATGGCTACACCTTC.

V and J are TRBV9 and TRBJ1-3; D is possibly TRBD1 (5 bases). V lost 0 bases and J lost 2, with 15 bases in between. Germline V gives CDR1 SGDLS, CDR2 YYNGEE. The CDR3 is 17 residues long. CDR3 in DNA: TGTGCCAGCAGCGTAGCAGGGTGGGGTTCGGCTGGAAACACCATATATTTT. This sequence encodes CASSVAGWGSAGNTIYF. The entire variable domain, with the rest obtained from reference TRBV9 and TRBJ1-3, is as follows: DSGVTQTPKHLITATGQRVTLRCSPRSGDLSVYWYQQSLDQGLQFLIQYYNGEERAKGNILERFSAQQFPDLHSELNLSSLELGDSALYFCASSVAGWGSAGNTIYFGEGSWLTVV.

This rearrangement joins TRBV2 to TRBJ2-3; D is undetermined. V lost 3 bases to trimming and J lost 0 bases, with 10 bases between them. This CDR3 has 15 residues. CDR1 SNHLY and CDR2 FYNNEI come from the germline V gene. CDR3 in amino acids: CASSDEVRSTDTQYF. CDR3 DNA: TGTGCCAGCAGTGACGAGGTCAGAAGCACAGATACGCAGTATTTT. The full variable domain, completed using reference TRBV2 and TRBJ2-3, is EPEVTQTPSHQVTQMGQEVILRCVPISNHLYFYWYRQILGQKVEFLVSFYNNEISEKSEIFDDQFSVERPDGSNFTLKIRSTKLEDSAMYFCASSDEVRSTDTQYFGPGTRLTVL.

The chain employs TRBV2 and TRBJ2-1; maybe TRBD2 (6 bases). Trimming shortened V by 6 bases and J by 0 bases, and 12 bases separated the two germline ends. The CDR3 covers 15 residues. Looked up from germline, CDR1 is SNHLY and CDR2 is FYNNEI. DNA of the CDR3: TGTGCCAGCAGCGCCGACGGGAGCTCCTACAATGAGCAGTTCTTC. As protein: CASSADGSSYNEQFF.

The chain recombines TRBV27 with TRBJ1-1; perhaps TRBD1 as D (5 bases). The CDR3 runs to 14 residues. The germline V gene encodes CDR1 MNHEY and CDR2 SMNVEV (reference sequence). V gave up 6 bases and J gave up 4 bases, with 15 bases separating them. The chain's CDR3 is CASRPNNGGTEAFF. CDR3 sequence (DNA): TGTGCCAGCAGACCGAACAACGGGGGCACTGAAGCTTTCTTT.

The chain links TRBV6-5 to TRBJ2-1; D not certain. This CDR3 region has 15 residues. CDR1 is MNHEY and CDR2 is SVGAGI in the germline V gene. V lost 5 bases, J lost 2 bases, and 13 bases lay in between. Written as DNA, the CDR3 is TGTGCCAGCAGTCCCCCCCCCAAAACCTACAATGAGCAGTTCTTC. It is translated as CASSPPPKTYNEQFF.

The chain joins TRBV7-8 to TRBJ1-2; D possibly corresponds to TRBD1 (6 bases). This CDR3 has 15 amino acids. Trimming took off 5 bases at V and 7 bases at J, with 20 bases between the two ends. Germline lookup yields CDR1 SGHVS and CDR2 FQNEAQ. The CDR3 coding sequence is TGTGCCAGCAGCCCGCCCGCGGGGGCGACGGGTGGCTACACCTTC. Protein: CASSPPAGATGGYTF.

The chain joins TRBV3-1 (or the pseudogene TRBV3-2) to TRBJ1-4, with 7 bases that match TRBD1. The CDR3 is 18 amino acids. The V gene end was trimmed by 6 bases and the J gene end by 0 bases; junction bases not matched to a gene: 13. Germline CDR1 reads LGHDT; CDR2 reads YNNKEL (reference sequence). CDR3: CASRVRWDRVSTNEKLFF. In nucleotides, the CDR3 is TGTGCCAGCAGGGTACGCTGGGACAGAGTATCAACTAATGAAAAACTGTTTTTT.

This clone has only a few counts. This CDR3 reads CASSLVSGRRVYGYTF. Here the CDR3 DNA reads TGTGCCAGCAGCTTAGTTTCGGGTAGGAGGGTCTATGGCTACACCTTC. This chain uses TRBV7-2 with TRBJ1-2, with D hard to call. The CDR3 spans 16 residues. V gave up 1 base and J gave up 4 bases, with 16 bases separating them. In germline, CDR1 is SGHTA, CDR2 FQGNSA.

The CDR3 nucleotides read TGTGCCAGCAGCGGACCAGGGCCCCAGCCCGGAAACACCATATATTTT. Residues: CASSGPGPQPGNTIYF. This chain joins TRBV2 and TRBJ1-3; weak D call: TRBD1 (5 bases). V lost 6 bases and J lost 4, with 19 bases in between. This CDR3 has 16 residues. The germline CDR1 and CDR2 sequences are SNHLY and FYNNEI.

The V gene is TRBV19, the J gene TRBJ1-4; 9 bases fit TRBD1. Germline V gene sequence: CDR1 LNHDA, CDR2 SQIVND (reference sequence). This CDR3 is 15 amino acids long. V trimming: 5 bases; J trimming: 8 bases; junction bases outside the gene matches: 9. CDR3 coding DNA: TGTGCCAGTAGTTGGGGGACAGGGATATCCGAAAAACTGTTTTTT. Amino acid sequence: CASSWGTGISEKLFF.

The V call is TRBV11-1, the J call TRBJ1-2; D not resolved. Germline V gene data show CDR1 as SGHAT and CDR2 as FQDESV (reference sequence). The CDR3 has 16 amino acids. Between the trimmed V and J ends, which lost 1 base and 2 bases, there was a span of 14 bases. The CDR3 DNA reads as TGTGCCAGCAGCTTAGGACTAGGGCCCTTCAACTATGGCTACACCTTC. Protein: CASSLGLGPFNYGYTF.

The chain couples TRBV5-1 to TRBJ1-1, with a weak D call TRBD1 (6 bases). The V and J ends lost 1 base and 0 bases respectively, with 16 bases between them. CDR3 length: 17 residues. In germline, CDR1 is SGHRS, CDR2 YFSETQ. The CDR3 is CASSLSQGSLMNTEAFF. CDR3 coding DNA: TGCGCCAGCAGCTTGAGTCAGGGGTCGCTAATGAACACTGAAGCTTTCTTT.

The chain employs TRBV2 and TRBJ1-5, with 8 nucleotides matching TRBD1. Germline values: CDR1 SNHLY, CDR2 FYNNEI. The CDR3 consists of 18 residues. The V and J ends lost 7 bases and 0 bases, in that order; junction bases with no gene match: 14. The CDR3 region is CASKKQGESRGSNQPQHF. The CDR3 DNA reads as TGTGCCAGCAAGAAACAGGGGGAATCTAGGGGTAGCAATCAGCCCCAGCATTTT.

The chain has TRBV2 and TRBJ2-7, with 8 positions matching TRBD2. V lost 3 bases, J lost 5 bases, and 3 bases stayed unmatched. The CDR3 is 13 residues long. The germline V gene encodes CDR1 SNHLY and CDR2 FYNNEI. CDR3: CASSDGGGHEQYF. CDR3 nucleotides: TGTGCCAGCAGTGACGGGGGGGGCCACGAGCAGTACTTC.

The genes are TRBV5-1 and TRBJ1-2; 7 positions agree with TRBD1. There are 17 residues in the CDR3. V trimming: 4 bases; J trimming: 2 bases; junction bases outside the gene matches: 14. Germline CDR1 and CDR2: SGHRS and YFSETQ. CDR3 protein: CASSTSSSTGPNYGYTF. CDR3 nucleotide sequence: TGCGCCAGCAGCACCTCCTCCTCGACAGGGCCCAACTATGGCTACACCTTC.

The V gene is TRBV6-5, the J gene TRBJ2-7, with 8 positions matching TRBD2. The CDR3 totals 15 residues. Looked up from germline, CDR1 is MNHEY and CDR2 is SVGAGI. V lost 5 bases, J lost 3 bases, and 9 bases stayed unmatched. The CDR3 DNA reads as TGTGCCAGCAGTCTCCGTAGCGGGACTAGCTACGAGCAGTACTTC. Its protein is CASSLRSGTSYEQYF.

This chain uses TRBV6-1 with TRBJ2-5; 8 bases align to TRBD2. The germline gives CDR1 MNHNS, CDR2 SASEGT. CDR3 length: 16 amino acids. The trim removed 3 bases at V and 2 bases at J, leaving 8 bases unmatched. CDR3 loop: CASSEGSGVLQETQYF. CDR3 DNA sequence: TGTGCCAGCAGTGAGGGTAGCGGGGTGTTACAAGAGACCCAGTACTTC.

The chain recombines TRBV5-1 with TRBJ2-5, with a weak D call TRBD2 (5 bases). This CDR3 has 13 amino acids. V gave up 2 bases and J gave up 5 bases, with 10 bases separating them. The germline V gene has CDR1 SGHRS and CDR2 YFSETQ. This chain's CDR3 is CASSFSGIETQYF. In DNA form, the CDR3 reads TGCGCCAGCAGCTTTTCCGGGATCGAGACCCAGTACTTC. The whole variable domain, remainder taken from reference TRBV5-1 and TRBJ2-5, is KAGVTQTPRYLIKTRGQQVTLSCSPISGHRSVSWYQQTPGQGLQFLFEYFSETQRNKGNFPGRFSGRQFSNSRSEMNVSTLELGDSALYLCASSFSGIETQYFGPGTRLLVL.

This clone was counted between two and nine times. The chain recombines TRBV5-8 with TRBJ1-6, with 11 bases lining up with TRBD1. From germline, CDR1 is SGHTS and CDR2 YDEGEE. The CDR3 contains 16 residues. The ends lost 1 base at V and 7 bases at J; junction bases unmatched: 4. CDR3 sequence reads: CASSLIRDRGNSPLHF. The CDR3 DNA reads as TGTGCCAGCAGCTTGATCCGGGACAGGGGGAATTCACCCCTCCACTTT.

The V gene is TRBV6-5, the J gene TRBJ1-4; no reliable D call. Germline values: CDR1 MNHEY, CDR2 SVGAGI. CDR3 length: 14 amino acids. V was shortened by 4 bases and J by 5 bases, with 11 bases between the two germline ends. The CDR3 DNA is TGTGCCAGCAGTTCGCGGGGAGGGAATGAAAAACTGTTTTTT. It encodes CASSSRGGNEKLFF.

V is TRBV3-1 (or the pseudogene TRBV3-2) and J is TRBJ2-1, with 13 bases lining up with TRBD2. V was pared by 1 base and J by 9 bases, with 3 bases of the junction left unmatched. Germline CDR1 reads LGHDT; CDR2 reads YNNKEL (reference sequence). The CDR3 is 15 residues long. CDR3 loop: CASSQGTSGSFEQFF. CDR3 bases: TGTGCCAGCAGCCAAGGGACTAGCGGGAGTTTTGAGCAGTTCTTC.

The chain recombines TRBV15 with TRBJ2-7, with D tentatively TRBD2 (5 bases). The V and J ends lost 4 bases and 6 bases respectively, with 13 bases between them. The CDR3 has 13 residues. Germline V gene data show CDR1 as LNHNV and CDR2 as YYDKDF (reference sequence). The CDR3: CATSKLGRSEQYF. In nucleotides, the CDR3 is TGTGCCACCAGCAAACTAGGTCGAAGCGAGCAGTACTTC.

The gene calls are TRBV10-3 and TRBJ2-7; 11 nucleotides match TRBD2. J lost 0 bases, V lost 10 bases, and 8 bases had no gene match. The V gene's germline CDR1 is ENHRY and CDR2 SYGVKD. The CDR3 sequence is 15 residues long. CDR3 protein: CATRTSGPSSYEQYF. The CDR3 DNA follows: TGTGCCACGCGGACTAGCGGGCCGAGCTCCTACGAGCAGTACTTC.

V gene TRBV5-1 combines with J gene TRBJ1-2; TRBD1 matches at 7 bases. Germline V gene sequence: CDR1 SGHRS, CDR2 YFSETQ. V was clipped by 4 bases and J by 0 bases; unmatched bases: 12. CDR3 length: 17 amino acids. The CDR3 DNA sequence: TGCGCCAGCAGCGCAAGGAGACAGGGATTGTCTAACTATGGCTACACCTTC. This encodes CASSARRQGLSNYGYTF. Using reference TRBV5-1 and TRBJ1-2 for the parts outside the CDR3, the full variable domain is KAGVTQTPRYLIKTRGQQVTLSCSPISGHRSVSWYQQTPGQGLQFLFEYFSETQRNKGNFPGRFSGRQFSNSRSEMNVSTLELGDSALYLCASSARRQGLSNYGYTFGSGTRLTVV.

The chain has TRBV25-1 and TRBJ2-5; D remains unclear. The CDR3 runs 13 residues. The germline V and J ends were trimmed by 6 bases and 3 bases, with 11 bases remaining between them. Germline CDR1 reads MGHDK; CDR2 reads SYGVNS. CDR3 sequence (DNA): TGTGCCAGCAGAAATACACCAGAAGAGACCCAGTACTTC. Translating it yields CASRNTPEETQYF.